The present T cell receptor (beta chain) was sequenced within a study of neurological immune-mediated disorders. Regarding time point: longitudinal time-point 3. This CDR3 has 15 amino acids. The germline V gene encodes CDR1 MNHEY and CDR2 SVGAGI. Trimming removed 5 bases from V and 5 bases from J; junction bases left unmatched: 8. TCRdb reprocessed the 5' RACE reads via MiXCR and lists one record per CDR3 protein. The sample shows roughly 100,000 distinct CDR3 sequences, approximately 11% of them seen only once. This clonotype has a count of ten or more. This rearrangement joins TRBV6-5 to TRBJ2-3; 9 nucleotides agree with TRBD1. The receptor's source is a female donor with HTLV-1-associated myelopathy (HAM/TSP). The sample was PBMCs. CDR3 nucleotide sequence: TGTGCCAGCAGTGACGCTACAGGGGGCGTAGATACGCAGTATTTT. Its protein is CASSDATGGVDTQYF.